Below are 5 T cell receptor beta chains sequenced from a single sample in a study of cytomegalovirus exposure and HLA in healthy donors listed by TCRdb under 2017. The protocol used for the library was the immunoSEQ multiplex PCR assay. For the multiplex PCR, a mixture combining 60 forward primers for TCR Vbeta segments and 13 reverse primers for TCR Jbeta segments was used. The source is immuneACCESS, and TCRdb retained only in-frame sequences with V and J called. Part of the clones is not carried over; for the studies checked, unresolved V genes explain less than half of this, and the remainder is unexplained. The sample table records some 89,000 clones; around three quarters of these occur just once. The ten largest clones represent just over 8% of the sample. Sequenced material: PBMCs. The receptors were sampled from a man between 60 and 75 years old in good health and CMV-seronegative.

This rearrangement joins TRBV28 to TRBJ1-2, with 7 bases identical to TRBD1. Germline loops: CDR1 MDHEN, CDR2 SYDVKM. The CDR3 length is 14 residues. V lost 5 bases and J lost 3; bases outside the gene matches: 6. CDR3 protein: CASSPGGVDYGYTF. The DNA of the CDR3 is TGTGCCAGCAGTCCAGGGGGAGTGGACTATGGCTACACCTTC.

The genes are TRBV7-9 and TRBJ2-5; TRBD2 might be the D (5 bases). Trimming stripped 2 bases from V and 4 bases from J, with 8 bases between. The CDR3 is made up of 13 amino acids. CDR1 and CDR2 from the germline V gene are SEHNR and FQNEAQ (reference sequence). The CDR3 here is CASSLRGIETQYF. CDR3 bases: TGTGCCAGCAGCTTAAGAGGGATAGAGACCCAGTACTTC.

The chain carries TRBV30 and TRBJ2-2, with TRBD2 identical over 9 bases. The germline gives CDR1 GTSNPN, CDR2 SVGIG (reference sequence). The CDR3 totals 15 residues. The V segment lost 2 bases and the J segment 0 bases; nucleotides outside the gene matches: 1. The CDR3 nucleotides read TGTGCCTGGAGTCGCGGGGGGGCGAACACCGGGGAGCTGTTTTTT. It translates to CAWSRGGANTGELFF.

The chain is built from TRBV7-2 and TRBJ2-2; D is perhaps TRBD1 (5 bases). The germline CDR1 and CDR2 sequences are SGHTA and FQGNSA. The CDR3 runs to 15 residues. Trimming cost V 3 bases and J 4 bases, with 12 bases left between them. This CDR3 is CASSLGSGITGELFF. In DNA, the CDR3 is TGTGCCAGCAGCTTGGGGTCAGGGATCACCGGGGAGCTGTTTTTT.

This chain joins TRBV5-6 and TRBJ2-3; unclear D gene. This CDR3 is built from 16 residues. The V gene's germline CDR1 is SGHDT and CDR2 YYEEEE. Trimming pared 0 bases from V and 0 bases from J, leaving 11 bases between. The CDR3 bases are TGTGCCAGCAGCTTGGTCTATACAGCTAGCACAGATACGCAGTATTTT. Amino acid sequence: CASSLVYTASTDTQYF. Full variable domain (missing parts from reference TRBV5-6 and TRBJ2-3): DAGVTQSPTHLIKTRGQQVTLRCSPKSGHDTVSWYQQALGQGPQFIFQYYEEEERQRGNFPDRFSGHQFPNYSSELNVNALLLGDSALYLCASSLVYTASTDTQYFGPGTRLTVL.